This is a list of T cell receptor beta chains from one sample in a study of T cells after yellow fever vaccination. TCRdb ran MiXCR on the 5' RACE reads and lists one entry per CDR3 protein. The data hold about 340,000 distinct CDR3 sequences, with approximately 13% observed a single time. The specimen comprised CD4+ T cells sorted from PBMCs, sampled 15 days after the yellow fever booster vaccination. The receptors were gathered from a man in his late teens or twenties who received the YFV17D yellow fever vaccine. Each CDR3 is given with its conserved first and last residue. The D gene is left open where the match is weak. Some rows have no size entry. The others give once, few or many, or a class for an expanded clone.

>TRBV20-1|TRBJ1-5|NA|NA
CSARKPRDSNQPQHF
TGCAGTGCTAGGAAACCCAGGGATAGCAATCAGCCCCAGCATTTT
>TRBV21-1|TRBJ1-6|NA|NA
CASNPAGTGKSSYNSPLHF
TGTGCCAGCAATCCCGCCGGGACAGGAAAAAGCTCCTATAATTCACCCCTCCACTTT
>TRBV29-1|TRBJ1-2|TRBD1|few
CSASWTGGYGYTF
TGCAGCGCCAGTTGGACAGGGGGCTATGGCTACACCTTC
>TRBV5-1|TRBJ1-6|NA|few
CASRRDSRNSPLHF
TGCGCCAGCAGAAGAGACAGTAGGAATTCACCCCTCCACTTT
>TRBV12-3/TRBV12-4|TRBJ1-1|NA|few
CASSFTQGPTEAFF
TGTGCCAGCAGTTTTACGCAGGGGCCCACTGAAGCTTTCTTT
>TRBV5-1|TRBJ2-5|NA|few
CASSLGAGARQETQYF
TGCGCCAGCAGCTTGGGAGCAGGGGCCCGCCAAGAGACCCAGTACTTC
>TRBV5-1|TRBJ1-2|TRBD1|NA
CASSQAGQGPSGYTF
TGCGCCAGCAGCCAAGCCGGACAGGGTCCTAGTGGCTACACCTTC
>TRBV4-3|TRBJ2-3|NA|NA
CASSQDIGRPSTDTQYF
TGCGCCAGCAGCCAAGATATTGGCCGGCCTAGCACAGATACGCAGTATTTT
>TRBV20-1|TRBJ2-3|NA|NA
CSARDPGPDTQYF
TGCAGTGCTAGAGACCCGGGGCCAGATACGCAGTATTTT
>TRBV12-5|TRBJ2-3|TRBD1|NA
CASGSYRDSLYGDTQYF
TGTGCTAGTGGTTCTTACCGGGACAGCCTGTATGGAGATACGCAGTATTTT
>TRBV20-1|TRBJ1-1|NA|many
CSASPGYMNTEAFF
TGCAGTGCTAGTCCCGGCTACATGAACACTGAAGCTTTCTTT
>TRBV4-2|TRBJ1-2|TRBD1|many
CASSQVDRGSVYGYTF
TGTGCCAGCAGCCAAGTGGACAGGGGGAGCGTCTATGGCTACACCTTC
>TRBV6-6|TRBJ2-5|NA|many
CASSKSHEGTQYF
TGTGCCAGCAGTAAAAGCCACGAAGGGACCCAGTACTTC
>TRBV5-4|TRBJ2-3|NA|NA
CASSIPATGGTDTQYF
TGTGCCAGCAGCATCCCGGCCACCGGGGGCACAGATACGCAGTATTTT
>TRBV7-3|TRBJ1-5|TRBD1|NA
CAPGPRGRTNQPQHF
TGTGCCCCGGGCCCCAGGGGGCGAACCAATCAGCCCCAGCATTTT
>TRBV6-5|TRBJ2-3|NA|many
CASSRAGGTQYF
TGTGCCAGCAGCCGAGCTGGGGGTACGCAGTATTTT
>TRBV11-1|TRBJ2-1|NA|NA
CASSLLRGSSYNEQFF
TGTGCCAGCAGCTTGTTGAGGGGGAGCTCCTACAATGAGCAGTTCTTC
>TRBV5-1|TRBJ2-1|TRBD2|NA
CASSLAALAGGPEQFF
TGCGCCAGCAGCTTGGCCGCGCTAGCGGGGGGGCCGGAGCAGTTCTTC
>TRBV2|TRBJ1-5|NA|NA
CASSDGGGDQPQHF
TGTGCCAGCAGTGACGGGGGGGGAGATCAGCCCCAGCATTTT
>TRBV20-1|TRBJ2-2|TRBD1|many
CSARDAGTGPTGELFF
TGCAGTGCTAGAGATGCCGGGACAGGGCCCACCGGGGAGCTGTTTTTT
>TRBV4-1|TRBJ1-6|NA|many
CASSWTGPNSPLHF
TGCGCCAGCAGCTGGACGGGACCTAATTCACCCCTCCACTTT
>TRBV10-3|TRBJ2-3|TRBD2|NA
CAIRPGLAGVTDTQYF
TGTGCCATCAGACCGGGACTAGCGGGGGTCACAGATACGCAGTATTTT
>TRBV4-3|TRBJ1-3|TRBD1|few
CASSQSGQGPGNTIYF
TGCGCCAGCAGCCAATCCGGACAGGGTCCCGGAAACACCATATATTTT
>TRBV5-1|TRBJ2-3|TRBD1|few
CASSLGQGARVLSTDTQYF
TGCGCCAGCAGCTTGGGACAGGGGGCGCGGGTCCTTAGCACAGATACGCAGTATTTT
>TRBV9|TRBJ1-6|TRBD1|few
CASSGTGGLNSPLHF
TGTGCCAGCAGCGGGACAGGGGGCCTTAATTCACCCCTCCACTTT
>TRBV28|TRBJ2-1|NA|NA
CASNAGISEQFF
TGTGCCAGCAATGCGGGGATTAGTGAGCAGTTCTTC
>TRBV7-3|TRBJ2-1|TRBD2|few
CASSLKAGGRFEQFF
TGTGCCAGCAGCTTAAAAGCGGGGGGCCGCTTTGAGCAGTTCTTC
>TRBV6-2/TRBV6-3|TRBJ2-2|NA|NA
CASTYTGELFF
TGTGCCAGCACTTACACCGGGGAGCTGTTTTTT
>TRBV28|TRBJ1-6|NA|NA
CASSWGSFNSPLHF
TGTGCCAGCAGTTGGGGCAGCTTTAATTCACCCCTCCACTTT
>TRBV28|TRBJ1-1|NA|NA
CASSSWGTLNTEAFF
TGTGCCAGCAGCTCTTGGGGTACACTGAACACTGAAGCTTTCTTT
>TRBV14|TRBJ1-2|TRBD1|few
CASSPLGTGGAYGYTF
TGTGCCAGCAGCCCCCTCGGGACAGGGGGCGCCTATGGCTACACCTTC
>TRBV29-1|TRBJ2-1|NA|few
CSASPGVEQFF
TGCAGTGCTTCCCCCGGGGTTGAGCAGTTCTTC
>TRBV6-6|TRBJ1-6|TRBD1|few
CASSSQGGDSPLHF
TGTGCCAGCAGTTCCCAGGGGGGGGATTCACCCCTCCACTTT
>TRBV5-6|TRBJ2-2|NA|few
CASSLGGRYELFF
TGTGCCAGCAGCTTGGGGGGTCGTTACGAGCTGTTTTTT
>TRBV4-1|TRBJ1-6|NA|NA
CASSQVGGSAYSPLHF
TGCGCCAGCAGCCAAGTAGGAGGGTCTGCCTATTCACCCCTCCACTTT
>TRBV6-5|TRBJ2-6|NA|NA
CASSYTGYGANVLTF
TGTGCCAGCAGCTACACAGGGTATGGGGCCAACGTCCTGACTTTC
>TRBV7-2|TRBJ1-1|NA|NA
CASSAGPPNTEAFF
TGTGCCAGCAGCGCGGGACCCCCGAACACTGAAGCTTTCTTT
>TRBV6-5|TRBJ1-1|NA|few
CASSQTYGAMNTEAFF
TGTGCCAGCAGTCAAACGTACGGGGCTATGAACACTGAAGCTTTCTTT
>TRBV29-1|TRBJ1-5|NA|NA
CSVGVSFNQPQHF
TGCAGCGTTGGAGTCAGCTTCAATCAGCCCCAGCATTTT
>TRBV7-9|TRBJ2-2|NA|NA
CASSLETGSSGELFF
TGTGCCAGCAGCTTAGAGACCGGGAGTTCCGGGGAGCTGTTTTTT
>TRBV27|TRBJ2-2|NA|NA
CASSLFGGYTGELFF
TGTGCCAGCAGTTTATTCGGGGGTTACACCGGGGAGCTGTTTTTT
>TRBV7-2|TRBJ2-1|NA|NA
CASSFRAARGDEQFF
TGTGCCAGCAGCTTTAGAGCGGCCAGAGGGGATGAGCAGTTCTTC
>TRBV5-1|TRBJ2-5|NA|NA
CASSLEVETQYF
TGCGCCAGCAGCCTGGAGGTTGAGACCCAGTACTTC
>TRBV7-2|TRBJ1-1|NA|NA
CASSFWGMNTEAFF
TGTGCCAGCAGCTTTTGGGGAATGAACACTGAAGCTTTCTTT
>TRBV6-2/TRBV6-3|TRBJ2-5|TRBD2|few
CASSYPRLAGGRGTQYF
TGTGCCAGCAGTTACCCGAGGCTAGCGGGGGGCCGCGGGACCCAGTACTTC
>TRBV7-6|TRBJ2-2|NA|NA
CASSRGRGFTGELFF
TGTGCCAGCAGCCGGGGGCGCGGGTTCACCGGGGAGCTGTTTTTT
>TRBV27|TRBJ2-5|NA|NA
CASSLWPTETQYF
TGTGCCAGCAGTTTATGGCCCACGGAGACCCAGTACTTC
>TRBV5-1|TRBJ2-3|TRBD2|few
CASSLGLAGASTDTQYF
TGCGCCAGCAGCTTGGGACTAGCGGGAGCTAGCACAGATACGCAGTATTTT
>TRBV2|TRBJ1-1|NA|many
CASTAEGGNTEAFF
TGTGCCAGCACAGCCGAAGGGGGGAACACTGAAGCTTTCTTT
>TRBV18|TRBJ1-5|NA|many
CASSPTDSNQPQHF
TGTGCCAGCTCACCGACAGATAGCAATCAGCCCCAGCATTTT
>TRBV5-1|TRBJ2-5|NA|few
CASSLGAGEETQYF
TGCGCCAGCAGCTTGGGGGCAGGCGAAGAGACCCAGTACTTC
>TRBV5-1|TRBJ2-2|TRBD2|few
CASRLAGAFNTGELFF
TGCGCCAGCAGACTAGCGGGGGCCTTTAACACCGGGGAGCTGTTTTTT
>TRBV12-3/TRBV12-4|TRBJ1-2|NA|once
CASSTIQGYGYTF
TGTGCCAGCAGTACGATACAGGGTTATGGCTACACCTTC